Listed below are T cell receptor beta chains from one sample, sequenced in a study of CD8+ T cells in alopecia areata. Assay used: immunoSEQ multiplex PCR; TCRdb lists only in-frame clones, some missing. The table includes 100,000 to 150,000 clones, around three fifths detected once. The sequences come from CD4+ T cells sorted from blood, collected at week 0. These receptors all come from a human donor with alopecia areata. Both conserved end residues are part of each CDR3. The D gene is left open where the match is weak. A clone size is listed for some rows: how often the clone was seen (once, few, many), or a class if it is expanded.

v_call: TRBV4-2; clone_size: few; j_call: TRBJ2-3; cdr3_length: 16; d_call: TRBD1; cdr3_nt: TGTGCCAGCAGCCGACCGGGACAGGGGGTCACAGATACGCAGTATTTT; cdr3_aa: CASSRPGQGVTDTQYF
v_call: TRBV7-9; clone_size: .; j_call: TRBJ1-5; cdr3_length: 13; d_call: TRBD1; cdr3_nt: TGTGCCAGCAGCTCAGGGACAGTCTCACCCCAGCATTTT; cdr3_aa: CASSSGTVSPQHF
v_call: TRBV5-4; clone_size: .; j_call: TRBJ1-2; cdr3_length: 14; d_call: .; cdr3_nt: TGTGCCAGCAGCATTTCGAGGAATAACTATGGCTACACCTTC; cdr3_aa: CASSISRNNYGYTF
v_call: TRBV7-9; clone_size: .; j_call: TRBJ1-1; cdr3_length: 13; d_call: .; cdr3_nt: TGTGCCAGCAGCTCCCCCAGTAACACTGAAGCTTTCTTT; cdr3_aa: CASSSPSNTEAFF
v_call: TRBV10-3; clone_size: .; j_call: TRBJ1-5; cdr3_length: 16; d_call: .; cdr3_nt: TGTGCCATCAGTGAGTCCGGATCAAGCTCTAATCAGCCCCAGCATTTT; cdr3_aa: CAISESGSSSNQPQHF
v_call: TRBV29-1; clone_size: few; j_call: TRBJ2-5; cdr3_length: 18; d_call: TRBD2; cdr3_nt: TGCAGCGCCGCCGTGCTAGCGGGAAGGGCCTTTTACCAAGAGACCCAGTACTTC; cdr3_aa: CSAAVLAGRAFYQETQYF
v_call: TRBV6-5; clone_size: .; j_call: TRBJ1-1; cdr3_length: 10; d_call: .; cdr3_nt: TGTGCCAGCGGGAGGGTTGAAGCTTTCTTT; cdr3_aa: CASGRVEAFF
v_call: TRBV2; clone_size: .; j_call: TRBJ1-2; cdr3_length: 14; d_call: .; cdr3_nt: TGTGCCAGCAGTCCCACAGGGATTCGAAGTGGCTACACCTTC; cdr3_aa: CASSPTGIRSGYTF
v_call: TRBV29-1; clone_size: .; j_call: TRBJ1-2; cdr3_length: 14; d_call: .; cdr3_nt: TGCAGCGTTGTATTCCGGGCGCCGCTCTATGGCTACACCTTC; cdr3_aa: CSVVFRAPLYGYTF
v_call: TRBV19; clone_size: medium-sized; j_call: TRBJ2-2; cdr3_length: 13; d_call: .; cdr3_nt: TGTGCCAGTGGGCAGGCGAACACCGGGGAGCTGTTTTTT; cdr3_aa: CASGQANTGELFF
v_call: TRBV7-6; clone_size: .; j_call: TRBJ1-6; cdr3_length: 17; d_call: TRBD1; cdr3_nt: TGTGCCAGCAGCCTATTTCAGGGACAGGGGTCCAATTCACCCCTCCACTTT; cdr3_aa: CASSLFQGQGSNSPLHF
v_call: TRBV7-3; clone_size: few; j_call: TRBJ2-5; cdr3_length: 13; d_call: .; cdr3_nt: TGTGCCAGCAGCTTGGGGCTCCAAGAGACCCAGTACTTC; cdr3_aa: CASSLGLQETQYF
v_call: TRBV9; clone_size: .; j_call: TRBJ2-5; cdr3_length: 16; d_call: TRBD2; cdr3_nt: TGTGCCAGCAGCGCGAACCAAGCGGGAGTCCAAGAGACCCAGTACTTC; cdr3_aa: CASSANQAGVQETQYF
v_call: TRBV30; clone_size: once; j_call: TRBJ2-3; cdr3_length: 19; d_call: TRBD2; cdr3_nt: TGTGCCTGGAGTCCCCCCCTCAGCGGGAGGGCCCTCCCCTCAGATACGCAGTATTTT; cdr3_aa: CAWSPPLSGRALPSDTQYF
v_call: TRBV5-6; clone_size: .; j_call: TRBJ2-7; cdr3_length: 12; d_call: .; cdr3_nt: TGTGCCAGCAGCTTGGACAGGGAGGAGCTGTACTTC; cdr3_aa: CASSLDREELYF
v_call: TRBV5-6; clone_size: .; j_call: TRBJ2-1; cdr3_length: 17; d_call: TRBD1; cdr3_nt: TGTGCCAGCAGCTCAGCCGGGACAGGGGGCGAGTACAATGAGCAGTTCTTC; cdr3_aa: CASSSAGTGGEYNEQFF
v_call: TRBV14; clone_size: .; j_call: TRBJ1-4; cdr3_length: 13; d_call: .; cdr3_nt: TGTGCCAGCAGCCGGGCGGGGAACGAAAAACTGTTTTTT; cdr3_aa: CASSRAGNEKLFF
v_call: TRBV18; clone_size: .; j_call: TRBJ2-2; cdr3_length: 15; d_call: TRBD1; cdr3_nt: TGTGCCAGCTCACCGGGACAGCAGAACACCGGGGAGCTGTTTTTT; cdr3_aa: CASSPGQQNTGELFF
v_call: TRBV30; clone_size: .; j_call: TRBJ2-7; cdr3_length: 11; d_call: TRBD2; cdr3_nt: TGTGCCATGGGACTAGGTTACGAGCAGTACTTC; cdr3_aa: CAMGLGYEQYF
v_call: TRBV9; clone_size: .; j_call: TRBJ2-7; cdr3_length: 16; d_call: TRBD2; cdr3_nt: TGTGCCAGCAGCGTAGGGGCTAGCGGATCCTCCTACGAGCAGTACTTC; cdr3_aa: CASSVGASGSSYEQYF
v_call: TRBV5-6; clone_size: .; j_call: TRBJ1-2; cdr3_length: 14; d_call: TRBD1; cdr3_nt: TGTGCCAGCAGCTTCGTGACAGGGGAAGATGGCTACACCTTC; cdr3_aa: CASSFVTGEDGYTF
v_call: TRBV2; clone_size: few; j_call: TRBJ2-4; cdr3_length: 15; d_call: TRBD2; cdr3_nt: TGTGCCAGCACTAGCGGGAGTCTAGCCAAAAACATTCAGTACTTC; cdr3_aa: CASTSGSLAKNIQYF
v_call: TRBV19; clone_size: .; j_call: TRBJ1-4; cdr3_length: 11; d_call: .; cdr3_nt: TGTGCCAGTAGTATGAGCGGAAAACTGTTTTTT; cdr3_aa: CASSMSGKLFF
v_call: TRBV7-9; clone_size: once; j_call: TRBJ2-5; cdr3_length: 13; d_call: .; cdr3_nt: TGTGCCAGCAGCTTTACAGGCGAAGAGACCCAGTACTTC; cdr3_aa: CASSFTGEETQYF
v_call: TRBV6-1; clone_size: few; j_call: TRBJ1-1; cdr3_length: 13; d_call: .; cdr3_nt: TGTGCCAGCAGTGGGACGGTGAACACTGAAGCTTTCTTT; cdr3_aa: CASSGTVNTEAFF
v_call: TRBV18; clone_size: .; j_call: TRBJ2-1; cdr3_length: 17; d_call: .; cdr3_nt: TGTGCCAGCTCACCGTACCGGGAGATTAAACTCTACAATGAGCAGTTCTTC; cdr3_aa: CASSPYREIKLYNEQFF
v_call: TRBV11-2; clone_size: .; j_call: TRBJ2-3; cdr3_length: 11; d_call: .; cdr3_nt: TGTGCCAGCAGCTTGAGTCATACGCAGTATTTT; cdr3_aa: CASSLSHTQYF
v_call: TRBV11-1; clone_size: .; j_call: TRBJ2-7; cdr3_length: 16; d_call: TRBD1; cdr3_nt: TGTGCCAGCAGCCCGAGAGAAGGGGACAGGGTCCTAAAAAGGTACTTC; cdr3_aa: CASSPREGDRVLKRYF
v_call: TRBV5-1; clone_size: .; j_call: TRBJ1-2; cdr3_length: 13; d_call: TRBD1; cdr3_nt: TGCGCCAGCAGCTCCCAGGGGGCGAGTGGCTACACCTTC; cdr3_aa: CASSSQGASGYTF
v_call: TRBV7-8; clone_size: .; j_call: TRBJ1-5; cdr3_length: 15; d_call: TRBD1; cdr3_nt: TGTGCCAGCAGCCGTTCCGGGACAGTGGATCAGCCCCAGCATTTT; cdr3_aa: CASSRSGTVDQPQHF
v_call: TRBV5-6; clone_size: .; j_call: TRBJ2-7; cdr3_length: 14; d_call: .; cdr3_nt: TGTGCCAGCAGTGTCTCGCCAGGGGTCGGCGAGCAGTACTTC; cdr3_aa: CASSVSPGVGEQYF